This T cell receptor beta chain is drawn from a study of T cells after yellow fever vaccination. Study-level findings and limits: One caveat is that FACS-sorted repertoires could contain abundant clonotypes contaminating from the bulk population.

This clonotype was counted many times. Its antigen is unidentified. Germline CDR1 is DFQATT and CDR2 is SNEGSKA (reference sequence). The CDR3 covers 14 residues. The ends lost 2 bases at V and 4 bases at J; junction bases unmatched: 3. The TCR cDNA carried a universal primer site and UMIs from 5'RACE template switching. TCRdb reanalysed the 5' RACE reads using MiXCR and keeps one entry per CDR3 protein. The sample consists of more than 120,000 distinct CDR3 sequences, about 8% of them appearing once. The chain uses TRBV20-1 and TRBJ2-3; 10 bases are a match to TRBD2. The sequencing used CD4+ T cells sorted from PBMCs, collected 5 days after the yellow fever booster vaccination. This clonotype originated in a man under 40 who received the YFV17D yellow fever vaccine. This CDR3 is CSARSLAGADTQYF. The CDR3 DNA follows: TGCAGTGCTAGATCTCTAGCGGGAGCAGATACGCAGTATTTT.